The text below deals with one T cell receptor (beta chain). The germline gives CDR1 SGHTA, CDR2 FQGNSA. The CDR3 covers 18 residues. The V segment lost 1 base and the J segment 0 bases; nucleotides outside the gene matches: 6. Vbeta (60) and Jbeta (13) primers were used in the PCR. Sequenced by immunoSEQ multiplex PCR; TCRdb stores in-frame clones only, minus some. The sample lists about 82,000 clones, 65% to 85% occurring once. The entry originates in a study of cytomegalovirus exposure and HLA in healthy donors. The sequenced material came from PBMCs. This TCR was sampled from a man aged 45-65 years in good health and CMV-seronegative. The chain is built from TRBV7-2 and TRBJ2-3; 11 bases map to TRBD2. CDR3 coding DNA: TGTGCCAGCAGCTTAGGTAGCGGGGGGGCCTCTAGCACAGATACGCAGTATTTT. The encoded protein is CASSLGSGGASSTDTQYF. Complete variable domain (other parts from reference TRBV7-2 and TRBJ2-3): GAGVSQSPSNKVTEKGKDVELRCDPISGHTALYWYRQSLGQGLEFLIYFQGNSAPDKSGLPSDRFSAERTGGSVSTLTIQRTQQEDSAVYLCASSLGSGGASSTDTQYFGPGTRLTVL.